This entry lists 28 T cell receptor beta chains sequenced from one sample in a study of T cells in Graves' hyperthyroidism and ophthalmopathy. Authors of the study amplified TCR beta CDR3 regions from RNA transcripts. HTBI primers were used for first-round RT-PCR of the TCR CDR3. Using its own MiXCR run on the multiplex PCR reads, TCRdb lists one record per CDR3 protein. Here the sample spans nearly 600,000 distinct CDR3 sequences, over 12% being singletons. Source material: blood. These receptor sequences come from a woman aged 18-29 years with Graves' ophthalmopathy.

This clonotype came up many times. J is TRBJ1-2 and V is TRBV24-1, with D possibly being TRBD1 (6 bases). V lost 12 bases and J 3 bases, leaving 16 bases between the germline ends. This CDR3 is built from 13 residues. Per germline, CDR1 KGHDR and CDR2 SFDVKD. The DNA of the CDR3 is TGTGCCCCTACGGGGGCCCAGTACTATGGCTACACCTTC. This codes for CAPTGAQYYGYTF.

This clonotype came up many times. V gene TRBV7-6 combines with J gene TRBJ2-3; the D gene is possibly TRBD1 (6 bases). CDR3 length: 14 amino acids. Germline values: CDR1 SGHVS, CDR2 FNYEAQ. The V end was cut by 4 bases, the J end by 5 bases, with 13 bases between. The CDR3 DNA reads TGTGCCAGCAGCTCACAGGGAAGGGGAGATACGCAGTATTTT. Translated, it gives CASSSQGRGDTQYF.

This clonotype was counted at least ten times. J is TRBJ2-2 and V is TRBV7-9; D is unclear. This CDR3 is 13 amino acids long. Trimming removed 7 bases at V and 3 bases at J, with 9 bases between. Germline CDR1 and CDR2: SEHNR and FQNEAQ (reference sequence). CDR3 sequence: CASTDTYTGELFF. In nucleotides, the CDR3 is TGTGCCAGCACCGACACCTACACCGGGGAGCTGTTTTTT. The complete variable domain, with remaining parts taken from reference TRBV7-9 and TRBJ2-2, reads DTGVSQNPRHKITKRGQNVTFRCDPISEHNRLYWYRQTLGQGPEFLTYFQNEAQLEKSRLLSDRFSAERPKGSFSTLEIQRTEQGDSAMYLCASTDTYTGELFFGEGSRLTVL.

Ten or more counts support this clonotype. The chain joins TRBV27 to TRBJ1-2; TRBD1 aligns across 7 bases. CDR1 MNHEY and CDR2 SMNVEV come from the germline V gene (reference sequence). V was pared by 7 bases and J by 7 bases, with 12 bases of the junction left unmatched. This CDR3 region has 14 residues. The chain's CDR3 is CASTPGRGHFGYTF. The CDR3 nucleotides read TGTGCCAGCACCCCTGGGAGGGGGCATTTTGGCTACACCTTC.

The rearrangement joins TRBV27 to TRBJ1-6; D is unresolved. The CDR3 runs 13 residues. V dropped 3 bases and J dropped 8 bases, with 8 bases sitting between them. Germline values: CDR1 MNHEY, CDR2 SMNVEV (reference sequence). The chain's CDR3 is CASSFQAHSPLHF. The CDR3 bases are TGTGCCAGCAGTTTTCAAGCTCATTCACCCCTCCACTTT.

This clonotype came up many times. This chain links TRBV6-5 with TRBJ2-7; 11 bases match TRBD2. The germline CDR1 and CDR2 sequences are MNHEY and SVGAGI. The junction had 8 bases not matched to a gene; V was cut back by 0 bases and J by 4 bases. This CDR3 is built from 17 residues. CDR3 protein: CASSYSLSGGGGYEQYF. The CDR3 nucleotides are TGTGCCAGCAGTTACTCCCTTAGCGGGGGGGGAGGATACGAGCAGTACTTC.

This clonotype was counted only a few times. The CDR3 loop is CASIGGANYGYTF. DNA of the CDR3: TGTGCCAGCATCGGGGGGGCGAACTATGGCTACACCTTC. The chain links TRBV12-3 or TRBV12-4 to TRBJ1-2; D might be TRBD1 (6 bases). The CDR3 has 13 amino acids. V lost 7 bases, J lost 2 bases, and 11 bases lay in between.

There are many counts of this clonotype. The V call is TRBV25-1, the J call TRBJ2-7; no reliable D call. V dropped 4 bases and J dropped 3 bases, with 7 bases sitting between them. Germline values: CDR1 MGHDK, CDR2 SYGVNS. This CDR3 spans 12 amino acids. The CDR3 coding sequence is TGTGCCAGCAGTGTTGTGGACTACGAGCAGTACTTC. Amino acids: CASSVVDYEQYF.

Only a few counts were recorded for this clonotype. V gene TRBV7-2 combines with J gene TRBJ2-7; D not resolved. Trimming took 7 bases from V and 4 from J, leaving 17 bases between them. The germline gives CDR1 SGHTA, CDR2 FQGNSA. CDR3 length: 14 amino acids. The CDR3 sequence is CASTTPPRPYEQYF. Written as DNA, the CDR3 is TGTGCCAGCACCACCCCACCCAGGCCTTACGAGCAGTACTTC.

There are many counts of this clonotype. CDR3 sequence: CASSQGQSSGNTIYF. CDR3 DNA: TGTGCCAGCAGCCAAGGACAGAGCTCTGGAAACACCATATATTTT. The V gene is TRBV12-3 or TRBV12-4, the J gene TRBJ1-3; tentatively, D is TRBD1 (6 bases). V was shortened by 6 bases and J by 0 bases, with 12 bases between the two germline ends. The CDR3 covers 15 residues.

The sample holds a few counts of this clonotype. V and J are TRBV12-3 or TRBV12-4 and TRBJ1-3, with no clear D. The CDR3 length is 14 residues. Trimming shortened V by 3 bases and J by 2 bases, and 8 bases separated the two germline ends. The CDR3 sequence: CASSFSRAGNTIYF. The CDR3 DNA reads TGTGCCAGCAGTTTTTCGAGGGCTGGAAACACCATATATTTT.

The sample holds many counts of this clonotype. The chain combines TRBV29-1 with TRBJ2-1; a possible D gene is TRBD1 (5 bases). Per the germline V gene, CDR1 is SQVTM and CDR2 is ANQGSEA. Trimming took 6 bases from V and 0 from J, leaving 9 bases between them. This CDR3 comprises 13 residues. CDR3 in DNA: TGCAGCGTGGTCAGGGTCTCCTACAATGAGCAGTTCTTC. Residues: CSVVRVSYNEQFF.

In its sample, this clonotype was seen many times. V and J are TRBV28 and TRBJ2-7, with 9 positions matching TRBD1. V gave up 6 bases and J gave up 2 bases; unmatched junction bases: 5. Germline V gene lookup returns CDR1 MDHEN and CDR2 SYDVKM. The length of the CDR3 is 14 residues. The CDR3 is CASRVGQGTYEQYF. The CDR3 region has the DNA TGTGCCAGCAGGGTCGGACAGGGGACCTACGAGCAGTACTTC.

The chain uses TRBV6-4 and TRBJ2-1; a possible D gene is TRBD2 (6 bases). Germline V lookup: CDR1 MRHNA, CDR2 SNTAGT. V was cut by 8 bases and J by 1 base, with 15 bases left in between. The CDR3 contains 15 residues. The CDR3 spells CASRVSGASYNEQFF. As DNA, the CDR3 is TGTGCCAGCCGAGTTAGCGGAGCGTCCTACAATGAGCAGTTCTTC.

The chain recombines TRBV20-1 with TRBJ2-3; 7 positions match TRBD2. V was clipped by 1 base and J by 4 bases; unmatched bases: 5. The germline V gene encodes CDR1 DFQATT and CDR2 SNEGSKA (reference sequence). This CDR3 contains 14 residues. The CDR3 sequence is CSARGGEGADTQYF. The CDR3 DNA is TGCAGTGCTAGAGGGGGGGAGGGAGCAGATACGCAGTATTTT.

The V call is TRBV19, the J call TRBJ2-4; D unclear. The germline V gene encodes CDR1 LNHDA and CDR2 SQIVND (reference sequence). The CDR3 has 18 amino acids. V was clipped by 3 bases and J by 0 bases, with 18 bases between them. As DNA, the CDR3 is TGTGCCAGTAGTATCAGTGTCCCGACCTTGATAGCCAAAAACATTCAGTACTTC. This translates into CASSISVPTLIAKNIQYF.

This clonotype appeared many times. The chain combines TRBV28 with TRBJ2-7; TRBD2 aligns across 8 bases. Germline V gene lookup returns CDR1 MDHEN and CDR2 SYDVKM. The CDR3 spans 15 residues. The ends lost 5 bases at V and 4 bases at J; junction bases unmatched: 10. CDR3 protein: CASSTGGGYTYEQYF. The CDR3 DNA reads TGTGCCAGCAGTACGGGCGGGGGGTATACGTACGAGCAGTACTTC.

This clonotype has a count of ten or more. The CDR3, as DNA: TGTGCCACCAGACAGAACACTGAAGCTTTCTTT. Translating it yields CATRQNTEAFF. The V gene is TRBV24-1, the J gene TRBJ1-1, with no clear D. Trimming took 7 bases from V and 1 from J, leaving 3 bases between them. Germline CDR1 reads KGHDR; CDR2 reads SFDVKD. This CDR3 is built from 11 residues.

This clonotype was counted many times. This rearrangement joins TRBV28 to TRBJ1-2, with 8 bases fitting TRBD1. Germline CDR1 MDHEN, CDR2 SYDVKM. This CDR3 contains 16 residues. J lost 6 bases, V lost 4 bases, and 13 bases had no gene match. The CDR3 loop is CASSYNDRGPRDGYTF. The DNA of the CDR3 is TGTGCCAGCAGTTATAACGACAGGGGCCCTCGAGATGGCTACACCTTC.

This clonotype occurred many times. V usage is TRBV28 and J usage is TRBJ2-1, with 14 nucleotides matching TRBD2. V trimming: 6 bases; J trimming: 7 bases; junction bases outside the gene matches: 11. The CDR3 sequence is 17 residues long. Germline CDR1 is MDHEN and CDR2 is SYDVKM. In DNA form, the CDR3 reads TGTGCCAGCAGCCCCAGGGGGGGACTAGCGGGAGTTAATGAGCAGTTCTTC. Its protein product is CASSPRGGLAGVNEQFF.

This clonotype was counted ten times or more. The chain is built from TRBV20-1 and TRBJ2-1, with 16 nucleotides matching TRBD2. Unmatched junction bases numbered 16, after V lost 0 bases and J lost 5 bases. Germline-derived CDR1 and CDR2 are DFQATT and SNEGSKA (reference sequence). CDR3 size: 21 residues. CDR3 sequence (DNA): TGCAGTGCTAGAGACCCCCGAGGGGGACTAGCGGGAGGGCGGCCTAACAATGAGCAGTTCTTC. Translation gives CSARDPRGGLAGGRPNNEQFF.

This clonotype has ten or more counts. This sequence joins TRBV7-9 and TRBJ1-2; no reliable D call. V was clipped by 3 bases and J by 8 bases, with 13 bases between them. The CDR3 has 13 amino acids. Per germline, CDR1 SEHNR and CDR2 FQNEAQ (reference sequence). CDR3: CASSFSDGPGYTF. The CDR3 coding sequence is TGTGCCAGCAGCTTTTCCGACGGTCCAGGCTACACCTTC.

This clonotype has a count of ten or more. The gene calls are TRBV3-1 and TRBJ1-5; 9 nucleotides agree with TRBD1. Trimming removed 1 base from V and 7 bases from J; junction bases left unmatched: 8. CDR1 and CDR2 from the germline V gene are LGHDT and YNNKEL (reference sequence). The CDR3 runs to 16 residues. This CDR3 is CASSQAGQGLGQPQHF. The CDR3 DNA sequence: TGTGCCAGCAGCCAAGCGGGACAGGGCTTGGGACAGCCCCAGCATTTT.

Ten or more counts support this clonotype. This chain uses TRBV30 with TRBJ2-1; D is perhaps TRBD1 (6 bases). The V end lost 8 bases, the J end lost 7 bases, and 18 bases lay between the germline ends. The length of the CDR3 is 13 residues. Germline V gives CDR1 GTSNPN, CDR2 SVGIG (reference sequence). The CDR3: CAGRGYLRNEQFF. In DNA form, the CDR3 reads TGTGCCGGCAGGGGCTATCTGAGGAATGAGCAGTTCTTC.

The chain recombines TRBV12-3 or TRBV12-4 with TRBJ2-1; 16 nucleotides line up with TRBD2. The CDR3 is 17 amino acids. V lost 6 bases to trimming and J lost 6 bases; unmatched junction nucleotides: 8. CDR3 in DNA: TGTGCCAGCAGGCGGGGACTAGCGGGAGGGAGTTCCAATGAGCAGTTCTTC. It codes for CASRRGLAGGSSNEQFF.

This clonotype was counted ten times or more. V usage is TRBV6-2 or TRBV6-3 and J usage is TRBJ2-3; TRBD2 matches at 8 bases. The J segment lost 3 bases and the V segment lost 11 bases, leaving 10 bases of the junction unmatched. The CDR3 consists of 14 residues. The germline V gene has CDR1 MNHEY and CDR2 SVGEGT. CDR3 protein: CACTQREQTDTQYF. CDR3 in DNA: TGTGCCTGCACTCAGCGGGAGCAGACAGATACGCAGTATTTT.

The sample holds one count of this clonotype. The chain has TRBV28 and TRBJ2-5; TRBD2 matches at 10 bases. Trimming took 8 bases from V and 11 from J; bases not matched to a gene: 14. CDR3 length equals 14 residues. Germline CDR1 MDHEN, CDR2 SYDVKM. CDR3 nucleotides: TGTGCCAGCGGGTTAGCGGGGGGCGGGGATAATCAGTACTTC. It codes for CASGLAGGGDNQYF.

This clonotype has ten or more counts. In DNA, the CDR3 is TGTGCCAGCAGTTTAAAGGGACAGGGTAACTATGGCTACACCTTC. Translating gives CASSLKGQGNYGYTF. V and J are TRBV12-3 or TRBV12-4 and TRBJ1-2, with 9 bases matching TRBD1. The ends lost 2 bases at V and 1 base at J; junction bases unmatched: 2. CDR3 length: 15 amino acids.